A single sample gave rise to the 24 T cell receptor beta chains below, sequenced in a study of T cells in Graves' hyperthyroidism and ophthalmopathy. RNA transcripts were the template for amplifying TCR beta CDR3 regions. HTBI primers were used for first-round RT-PCR of the TCR CDR3. TCRdb used MiXCR to reprocess the multiplex PCR reads, holding one entry per CDR3 protein. The table has about 290,000 distinct CDR3 sequences, roughly an eighth seen once. Sequencing input: blood. Receptors originate from a woman in her thirties or forties with Graves' hyperthyroidism.

The V gene is TRBV20-1, the J gene TRBJ2-1; tentative D call: TRBD2 (5 bases). V lost 6 bases to trimming and J lost 15 bases, with 18 bases between them. Germline V gene sequence: CDR1 DFQATT, CDR2 SNEGSKA (reference sequence). This CDR3 is 11 amino acids long. CDR3 in DNA: TGCAGTGCGAATCTGAGGGAGTCCGTGTTCTTC. Translation: CSANLRESVFF.

This clonotype has just a few counts. The chain recombines TRBV6-2 or TRBV6-3 with TRBJ2-2, with TRBD1 as a possible D gene (5 bases). Trimming shortened V by 2 bases and J by 5 bases, and 6 bases separated the two germline ends. The CDR3 runs 13 residues. CDR1 and CDR2 (germline): MNHEY, SVGEGT. CDR3 sequence: CASSYPGTGELFF. The DNA of the CDR3 is TGTGCCAGCAGTTACCCAGGGACCGGGGAGCTGTTTTTT.

The genes are TRBV12-3 or TRBV12-4 and TRBJ1-1, with 7 bases fitting TRBD1. The CDR3 sequence is 13 residues long. Germline trimming cut 5 bases from V and 3 bases from J; bases unmatched to any gene: 3. CDR3 sequence: CASSAGTDTEAFF. The CDR3 DNA sequence: TGTGCCAGCAGTGCCGGGACAGACACTGAAGCTTTCTTT.

This clonotype was counted ten times or more. The J gene is TRBJ2-3, the V gene TRBV7-6, with unresolved D. V was cut by 5 bases and J by 0 bases, with 6 bases left in between. The CDR3 contains 13 residues. Germline V CDR1 and CDR2: SGHVS, FNYEAQ. DNA for the CDR3: TGTGCCAGCAGCACGTCTAGCACAGATACGCAGTATTTT. Amino acid sequence: CASSTSSTDTQYF.

There are many counts of this clonotype. The chain employs TRBV7-6 and TRBJ2-1; 8 bases agree with TRBD2. This CDR3 spans 16 amino acids. Germline CDR1 SGHVS, CDR2 FNYEAQ. J gave up 3 bases and V 0 bases, and 4 bases lay outside the gene matches. DNA of the CDR3: TGTGCCAGCAGCTTAGCGACGGGGGGGGGCTACAATGAGCAGTTCTTC. This codes for CASSLATGGGYNEQFF.

A remark on this clonotype: Being one base from a much bigger clone, this may be a read error. The chain employs TRBV27 and TRBJ1-2, with D tentatively TRBD1 (5 bases). Germline V lookup: CDR1 MNHEY, CDR2 SMNVEV (reference sequence). The CDR3 is 13 residues long. The CDR3: CASSPNRSYGCTF. The CDR3 bases are TGTGCCAGCAGCCCCAACAGGAGCTATGGCTGCACCTTC.

This clonotype was seen a few times. CDR3 in amino acids: CASSRLPGGVYTEAFF. As DNA, the CDR3 is TGTGCCAGCAGTCGTCTTCCAGGGGGGGTCTACACTGAAGCTTTCTTT. The chain uses TRBV27 and TRBJ1-1; 7 positions match TRBD1. The CDR3 is made up of 16 amino acids. The germline V gene has CDR1 MNHEY and CDR2 SMNVEV (reference sequence). The V segment lost 5 bases and the J segment 3 bases; nucleotides outside the gene matches: 12.

This clonotype was counted at least ten times. The rearrangement joins TRBV27 to TRBJ2-1; D gene ambiguous. Trimming pared 5 bases from V and 1 base from J, leaving 15 bases between. Germline-derived CDR1 and CDR2 are MNHEY and SMNVEV (reference sequence). The CDR3 sequence is 16 residues long. Here the CDR3 reads CASSPPAFGSYNEQFF. CDR3 nucleotide sequence: TGTGCCAGCAGTCCTCCAGCATTTGGGTCCTACAATGAGCAGTTCTTC.

The rearrangement links TRBV14 to TRBJ1-2; no clear D. The CDR3 is 16 residues long. Trimming shortened V by 3 bases and J by 4 bases, and 18 bases separated the two germline ends. Germline assignment: CDR1 SGHDN and CDR2 FVKESK. In nucleotides, the CDR3 is TGTGCCAGCAGCCAGCGCGGCAGCTCCAGTAGCTATGGCTACACCTTC. The encoded protein is CASSQRGSSSSYGYTF.

This clonotype was seen at least ten times. The rearrangement joins TRBV6-1 to TRBJ2-7; tentative D call: TRBD1 (6 bases). The germline CDR1 and CDR2 sequences are MNHNS and SASEGT. Trimming cost V 6 bases and J 1 base, with 16 bases left between them. This CDR3 contains 15 residues. The CDR3 DNA reads TGTGCCAGCAGCCACGACAGGCCCAAATCCTACGAGCAGTACTTC. It specifies CASSHDRPKSYEQYF.

This clonotype occurred many times. The chain employs TRBV24-1 and TRBJ2-3, with 8 bases that match TRBD2. The trim removed 0 bases at V and 2 bases at J, leaving 9 bases unmatched. The CDR3 has 18 amino acids. The germline gives CDR1 KGHDR, CDR2 SFDVKD. The CDR3 DNA sequence: TGTGCCACCAGTGATTTGCCAACTAGCGGACCCTACACAGATACGCAGTATTTT. Translating gives CATSDLPTSGPYTDTQYF.

This clonotype appeared many times. V is TRBV6-1 and J is TRBJ2-7; D remains unclear. Germline values: CDR1 MNHNS, CDR2 SASEGT. V was trimmed by 6 bases and J by 3 bases, leaving 9 bases between them. CDR3 length: 12 amino acids. CDR3: CASSPDGYEQYF. DNA for the CDR3: TGTGCCAGCAGCCCCGACGGCTACGAGCAGTACTTC.

This clonotype was counted at least ten times. V is TRBV5-1 and J is TRBJ2-3; 10 bases map to TRBD2. The CDR3 consists of 17 residues. The germline gives CDR1 SGHRS, CDR2 YFSETQ. Trimming cost V 4 bases and J 2 bases; bases outside gene matches: 10. The CDR3 region is CASSPGLAATSTDTQYF. CDR3 nucleotides: TGCGCCAGCAGCCCCGGACTAGCGGCCACCTCCACAGATACGCAGTATTTT.

This clonotype was seen at least ten times. The chain links TRBV28 to TRBJ2-1; TRBD2 aligns across 8 bases. The ends lost 4 bases at V and 5 bases at J; junction bases unmatched: 10. The CDR3 runs 16 residues. Germline-derived CDR1 and CDR2 are MDHEN and SYDVKM. The CDR3 DNA reads TGTGCCAGCAGTTCCTACGAGCGGGAGATCAACAATGAGCAGTTCTTC. Translating it yields CASSSYEREINNEQFF.

There are many counts of this clonotype. The CDR3 reads CASRQTISNYGYTF. The CDR3 coding sequence is TGTGCCAGCAGACAGACTATTTCAAACTATGGCTACACCTTC. The chain has TRBV6-1 and TRBJ1-2; no firm D call. Trimming pared 6 bases from V and 2 bases from J, leaving 13 bases between. The length of the CDR3 is 14 residues. CDR1 and CDR2 (germline): MNHNS, SASEGT.

This clonotype came up many times. The rearrangement links TRBV2 to TRBJ2-1; D not resolved. The CDR3 is made up of 11 amino acids. V lost 1 base to trimming and J lost 5 bases, with 0 bases between them. Germline V lookup: CDR1 SNHLY, CDR2 FYNNEI. The CDR3 DNA follows: TGTGCCAGCAGTGAAGACAATGAGCAGTTCTTC. As protein: CASSEDNEQFF.

This clonotype was recorded many times. The rearrangement joins TRBV19 to TRBJ2-5, with TRBD1 identical over 9 bases. CDR3 length equals 15 residues. CDR1 and CDR2 from the germline V gene are LNHDA and SQIVND (reference sequence). V was clipped by 6 bases and J by 4 bases; unmatched bases: 9. The CDR3 DNA is TGTGCCAGTAGACCCGGGACAGGGAGGGGAGAGACCCAGTACTTC. Translating it yields CASRPGTGRGETQYF.

This clonotype was counted only a few times. This chain connects TRBV9 to TRBJ2-2; D gene unclear. CDR1 is SGDLS and CDR2 is YYNGEE in the germline V gene. This CDR3 region has 14 residues. V lost 2 bases and J 5 bases, leaving 10 bases between the germline ends. The CDR3 protein is CASSVSRSTGELFF. CDR3 sequence (DNA): TGTGCCAGCAGCGTTTCAAGGAGTACCGGGGAGCTGTTTTTT.

V usage is TRBV27 and J usage is TRBJ2-7, with 7 nucleotides matching TRBD1. Germline V gene sequence: CDR1 MNHEY, CDR2 SMNVEV (reference sequence). The CDR3 has 14 amino acids. J was trimmed by 2 bases and V by 3 bases; bases with no gene match: 4. The CDR3 sequence is CASSFGTDTYEQYF. The DNA for the CDR3 is TGTGCCAGCAGTTTCGGGACAGACACCTACGAGCAGTACTTC.

Concerning this clonotype itself: A much larger clone lies one base from this, so it may be a read error. The genes are TRBV20-1 and TRBJ2-1, with D perhaps matching TRBD1 or TRBD2 (5 bases each). There are 14 residues in the CDR3. The ends were cut back, 1 base at V and 6 bases at J, with 13 bases in the middle. Germline CDR1 is DFQATT and CDR2 is SNEGSKA (reference sequence). The CDR3: CSARGEHGANEQFF. For the CDR3, the DNA is TGCAGTGCTAGAGGCGAACACGGGGCCAATGAGCAGTTCTTC.

Comment on this clonotype: One base away lies a much larger clone, so this may be a sequencing read error. The chain joins TRBV18 to TRBJ2-7; 7 bases line up with TRBD2. The CDR3 totals 13 residues. CDR1 KGHSH and CDR2 LQKENI come from the germline V gene. Germline trimming cut 0 bases from V and 7 bases from J; bases unmatched to any gene: 3. The CDR3 region is CASSPPIAGEQYF. The DNA for the CDR3 is TGTGCCAGCTCACCACCGATAGCGGGTGAGCAGTACTTC.

This clonotype was detected ten times or more. The V call is TRBV7-9, the J call TRBJ2-1; D gene unclear. V was clipped by 3 bases and J by 8 bases, with 14 bases between them. The CDR3 has 14 residues. Germline lookup yields CDR1 SEHNR and CDR2 FQNEAQ (reference sequence). This chain's CDR3 is CASSFKVRADEQFF. Here the CDR3 DNA reads TGTGCCAGCAGCTTCAAAGTAAGGGCGGATGAGCAGTTCTTC.

In this sample, this clonotype turned up many times. The genes are TRBV2 and TRBJ1-1; no firm D call. This CDR3 contains 15 residues. Looked up from germline, CDR1 is SNHLY and CDR2 is FYNNEI. The ends were cut back, 8 bases at V and 2 bases at J, with 18 bases in the middle. The CDR3 loop reads CASYFLRTDNTEAFF. In DNA, the CDR3 is TGTGCCAGCTATTTCCTCAGGACGGATAACACTGAAGCTTTCTTT.

The gene calls are TRBV3-1 and TRBJ1-6; possibly TRBD1 for D (5 bases). The germline gives CDR1 LGHDT, CDR2 YNNKEL (reference sequence). The CDR3 runs 14 residues. V gave up 0 bases and J gave up 11 bases, with 11 bases separating them. Written as DNA, the CDR3 is TGTGCCAGCAGCCAAGATTGGCAGACAGCACCCCTCCACTTT. This translates into CASSQDWQTAPLHF.